This passage covers 9 T cell receptor beta chains from one sample sequenced in a study of blood T cell repertoires in COVID-19. The method was immunoSEQ multiplex PCR; TCRdb's version includes in-frame clones alone and lacks a portion of them. Of about 150,000 clones in the sample, around 87% are singletons; the top ten hold approximately 2.8%. The sequenced material came from peripheral blood. The receptors here all came from a woman in her sixties or seventies with active COVID-19.

This clone is a singleton in its sample. The rearrangement links TRBV9 to TRBJ2-3; 13 bases align to TRBD2. V lost 4 bases and J lost 6; bases outside the gene matches: 11. This CDR3 is 17 amino acids long. CDR1 and CDR2 from the germline V gene are SGDLS and YYNGEE. CDR3 in amino acids: CASSPRTSGRGQDTQYF. CDR3 sequence (DNA): TGTGCCAGCAGCCCCCGGACTAGCGGGAGAGGTCAGGATACGCAGTATTTT.

CDR3 amino acids: CASSLQGSRSPLHF. CDR3 in DNA: TGTGCCAGCAGTTTACAGGGTTCACGGTCACCCCTCCACTTT. V and J are TRBV6-2 or TRBV6-3 and TRBJ1-6, with D perhaps matching TRBD1 (6 bases). V shed 4 bases and J shed 10 bases, with 14 bases lying between them. The germline V gene encodes CDR1 MNHEY and CDR2 SVGEGT. This CDR3 spans 14 amino acids.

The chain carries TRBV18 and TRBJ1-2; 8 bases map to TRBD1. The CDR3 has 13 amino acids. Germline loops: CDR1 KGHSH, CDR2 LQKENI. The V and J ends lost 3 bases and 6 bases, in that order; junction bases with no gene match: 3. CDR3 bases: TGTGCCAGCTCACCGAGCAGGGGGCATGGCTACACCTTC. It codes for CASSPSRGHGYTF.

V gene TRBV6-2 or TRBV6-3 combines with J gene TRBJ2-3; 10 bases line up with TRBD2. From germline, CDR1 is MNHEY and CDR2 SVGEGT. The CDR3 loop spans 17 amino acids. J lost 5 bases, V lost 6 bases, and 14 bases had no gene match. The CDR3 loop is CASSLSIAGGVRDTQYF. CDR3 in DNA: TGTGCCAGCAGCCTATCGATAGCGGGAGGCGTACGAGATACGCAGTATTTT.

The rearrangement links TRBV7-8 to TRBJ2-5; the D gene is possibly TRBD2 (6 bases). Germline CDR1 and CDR2: SGHVS and FQNEAQ. The CDR3 is 14 amino acids. Trimming pared 5 bases from V and 8 bases from J, leaving 18 bases between. This CDR3 is CASSAPGLSYTQYF. CDR3 nucleotides: TGTGCCAGCAGCGCGCCGGGACTGTCGTATACCCAGTACTTC.

The chain links TRBV4-2 to TRBJ2-3; TRBD2 aligns across 8 bases. CDR1 is LGHNA, CDR2 YNFKEQ, per germline. The V gene end was trimmed by 2 bases and the J gene end by 2 bases; junction bases not matched to a gene: 9. The CDR3 loop spans 17 amino acids. CDR3 residues: CASSQSTGGPNTDTQYF. The CDR3 nucleotides read TGTGCCAGCAGCCAAAGTACGGGAGGGCCCAACACAGATACGCAGTATTTT.

The chain couples TRBV11-2 to TRBJ2-1; TRBD2 matches at 12 bases. The germline V gene encodes CDR1 SGHAT and CDR2 FQNNGV. The CDR3 is 13 residues long. V trimming: 6 bases; J trimming: 8 bases; junction bases outside the gene matches: 2. This CDR3 reads CASRTSGSHEQFF. In DNA form, the CDR3 reads TGTGCCAGCAGGACTAGCGGGAGCCATGAGCAGTTCTTC.

The CDR3 nucleotides read TGCGCCAGCAGTGATTGGGACAGCAACACAGATACGCAGTATTTT. This translates into CASSDWDSNTDTQYF. The chain has TRBV10-1 and TRBJ2-3, with 7 bases aligning to TRBD1. CDR3 length equals 15 residues. V lost 3 bases to trimming and J lost 2 bases; unmatched junction nucleotides: 5. Germline V gives CDR1 WNHNN, CDR2 SYGVQD (reference sequence).

The chain has TRBV28 and TRBJ2-4; weak D call: TRBD2 (6 bases). Germline V lookup: CDR1 MDHEN, CDR2 SYDVKM. The ends were cut back, 5 bases at V and 0 bases at J, with 14 bases in the middle. There are 16 residues in the CDR3. This CDR3 is CASSGLTSGAKNIQYF. For the CDR3, the DNA is TGTGCCAGCAGTGGGTTGACTAGTGGAGCCAAAAACATTCAGTACTTC.